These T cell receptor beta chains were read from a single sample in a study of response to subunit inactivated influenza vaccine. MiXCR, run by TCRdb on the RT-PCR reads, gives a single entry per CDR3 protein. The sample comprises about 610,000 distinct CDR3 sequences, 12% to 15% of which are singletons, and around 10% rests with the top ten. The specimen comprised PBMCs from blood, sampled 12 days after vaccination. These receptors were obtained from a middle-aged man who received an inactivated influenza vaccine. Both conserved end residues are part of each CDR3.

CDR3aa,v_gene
CASSLGVAGETQYF,TRBV5-1
CASSQDSGGSTDTQYF,TRBV4-1
CASSIDPDRLKYF,TRBV19
CASNRDTGELFF,TRBV12-3/TRBV12-4
CASSLDPGRQQFF,TRBV7-9
CSADGQEVGNYGYTF,TRBV20-1
CASSPTGESNSPLHF,TRBV3-1
CASSQEMVGAGANVLTF,TRBV4-2
CSASPVAAPSYEQYF,TRBV20-1
CASRGGTSGAYNEQFF,TRBV7-9
CASSSTGSSETQYF,TRBV7-3
CASSARGGGEQFF,TRBV6-1
CASSKTGTTNTIYF,TRBV28
CASSFPGLAVHEQFF,TRBV12-3/TRBV12-4
CASSYSRTGRADTQYF,TRBV6-5
CASSLWSFTDTQYF,TRBV5-6
CSLPGTGGPGSNQPQHF,TRBV20-1
CASSFIPAGPRYF,TRBV12-3/TRBV12-4
CASSLVGGFLGQGVGTQYF,TRBV11-3
CASSDPGTSVHEQYF,TRBV10-2
CASSFGASGDPYEQYF,TRBV28
CSAKVGHSPYEQYF,TRBV20-1
CSAIAGTVNYNEQFF,TRBV20-1
CASSLDPMVGVFSGANVLTF,TRBV11-2
CASSLGGVGSGIERNEQFF,TRBV5-6
CASSTRTDWYQETQYF,TRBV7-6
CSARTSGSSYEQYF,TRBV20-1
CASSSAVLGGANVLTF,TRBV7-9
CSARGLSNSPLHF,TRBV20-1
CASSLDTSSPSYEQYF,TRBV5-6
CASSQRPQGDQYEQYF,TRBV5-1
CSAYSGGANEQYF,TRBV20-1
CATRTRGHWETQYF,TRBV15
CASSAAGGTSETQYF,TRBV5-1
CASSQDQRINQPQHF,TRBV4-3
CASSTRGVNTEAFF,TRBV5-1
CSASRTSTDTQYF,TRBV20-1
CASSLPRRGGETQYF,TRBV12-3/TRBV12-4
CASSSGGGSYNEQFF,TRBV7-9
CAITPRDKTDTQYF,TRBV10-3
CAISESSAGETDTQYF,TRBV10-3
CAISGVTPSGYTF,TRBV10-3
CASSTLTDGYTF,TRBV28
CSASDNIGEKLFF,TRBV20-1
CASSQVRGEETQYF,TRBV4-3
CAISGPTETTGELFF,TRBV10-3
CASRFQGENTEAFF,TRBV2